The 18 T cell receptor delta chains presented below share a single source sample, sequenced in a study of gammadelta T cells in human blood. TCRdb called clones anew from the RT-PCR reads with CATT. Altogether more than 800 delta-chain clones are present, around 51% being singletons, with the ten largest covering approximately 25%. What was sequenced was Vgamma9Vdelta2 gamma-delta T cells from cord blood. All receptors derive from a newborn.

Comments on this clone: A read error is likely here: a far larger clone is one base away. This chain joins TRDV2 and TRDJ1, with D possibly being TRDD3 (6 bases). Trimming cost V 0 bases and J 4 bases, with 20 bases left between them. Germline CDR1 GEAIGNYY, CDR2 EKD. The CDR3 loop spans 17 amino acids. This CDR3 is CACDTEGDGINNDKLIF. The CDR3, as DNA: TGTGCCTGTGACACCGAGGGGGACGGAATTAACAACGATAAACTCATCTTT.

This clone is labeled medium-sized. V gene TRDV2 combines with J gene TRDJ3; TRDD3 aligns across 13 bases. There are 22 residues in the CDR3. V was clipped by 5 bases and J by 3 bases; unmatched bases: 18. Germline lookup yields CDR1 GEAIGNYY and CDR2 EKD. CDR3 amino acids: CACASRVILGDTPVWDTRQMFF. CDR3 DNA sequence: TGTGCCTGTGCCTCCCGGGTGATACTGGGGGATACGCCGGTCTGGGACACCCGACAGATGTTTTTC.

Turning to this clone: The translation of this DNA and the TCRdb protein of a much larger clone differ at residue 14, probably owing to a read error; the protein shown here is translated from the DNA. The V call is TRDV2, the J call TRDJ1; 13 positions match TRDD3. The CDR3 runs 16 residues. The V gene's germline CDR1 is GEAIGNYY and CDR2 EKD. CDR3 region: CACDNRLGDTTAQRFF. The CDR3 DNA reads as TGTGCCTGTGACAATCGACTGGGGGATACGACAGCACAACGCTTCTTT.

About this clone: This sequence is one base from a far larger clone and is likely a read error. The chain joins TRDV2 to TRDJ4, with 8 bases lining up with TRDD3. CDR3 length: 13 amino acids. J lost 7 bases, V lost 0 bases, and 6 bases had no gene match. Germline loops: CDR1 GEAIGNYY, CDR2 EKD. CDR3 protein: CACDTWGMGHLIF. CDR3 in DNA: TGTGCCTGTGACACCTGGGGGATGGGACACCTGATCTTT.

As to this clone: A far larger clone is off by one base, so a read error is likely. Other DNA sequences in this sample translate to the same CDR3. The gene calls are TRDV2 and TRDJ3; possibly TRDD3 for D (5 bases). Germline V CDR1 and CDR2: GEAIGNYY, EKD. CDR3 length equals 18 residues. CDR3 in amino acids: CACDTEGSSSWDTRQMFF. CDR3 coding DNA: TGTGCCTGTGACACCGAGGGGTCCAGCTCCTGGGACACTCGACAGATGTTTTTC.

Remarks on this clone: A much larger clone differs by one base, so this may be a read error. The V call is TRDV2, the J call TRDJ3; 8 bases align to TRDD3. CDR1 and CDR2 from the germline V gene are GEAIGNYY and EKD. The length of the CDR3 is 19 residues. The CDR3 DNA reads TGTGCCTGTGACACGGTACTGGGGGCTAGCTCCTGGGACACCCGACATATGTTTTTC. The encoded protein is CACDTVLGASSWDTRHMFF.

This clone has only a few counts. A much larger clone lies one base from this, so it may be a read error. The gene calls are TRDV2 and TRDJ3; weak D call: TRDD3 (6 bases). Germline V gene sequence: CDR1 GEAIGNYY, CDR2 EKD. The CDR3 has 17 amino acids. The CDR3 bases are TGTGCCCGTGACACCGGAGGGGGACCCTGGGACACCCGACAGATGTTTTTC. Its protein product is CARDTGGGPWDTRQMFF.

Details on this clone: A far larger clone is one base from this, pointing to a likely read error. The same CDR3 arises from other DNA sequences in this sample as well. The chain has TRDV2 and TRDJ1; tentatively, D is TRDD3 (5 bases). V lost 3 bases, J lost 0 bases, and 19 bases lay in between. The CDR3 covers 17 residues. Germline V gene data show CDR1 as GEAIGNYY and CDR2 as EKD. The CDR3 region has the DNA TGTGCCTGTGACCGAAAGGGTTCAGGGGGTTACACCGATAAACTCATCTTT. Translation: CACDRKGSGGYTDKLIF.

By share, this clone counts as large. In the same sample, other DNA sequences code for this CDR3. The rearrangement joins TRDV2 to TRDJ1, with D tentatively TRDD3 (6 bases). Germline V gene sequence: CDR1 GEAIGNYY, CDR2 EKD. The V gene lost 3 bases and the J gene lost 0 bases, with 16 bases spanning the gap. This CDR3 is 16 amino acids long. CDR3 in DNA: TGTGCCTGTGACCCTCGTACTGGGCGGAACACCGATAAACTCATCTTT. It translates to CACDPRTGRNTDKLIF.

Comment on this clone: It is likely a read error: a sequence one base away is far more abundant. This chain joins TRDV2 and TRDJ4; tentatively, D is TRDD3 (5 bases). Germline V gene sequence: CDR1 GEAIGNYY, CDR2 EKD. V lost 0 bases and J 0 bases, leaving 19 bases between the germline ends. The CDR3 runs 17 residues. The CDR3 here is CACDTGGIGASARPLIF. The CDR3 DNA is TGTGCCTGTGACACCGGAGGTATTGGGGCCTCGGCCAGACCCCTGATCTTT.

This clone is categorized as medium-sized. The chain joins TRDV2 to TRDJ1; no definite D call. CDR1 is GEAIGNYY, CDR2 EKD, per germline. The CDR3 is 17 amino acids. V lost 0 bases and J lost 0, with 16 bases in between. The CDR3 sequence: CACDTGAYRKYTDKLIF. CDR3 DNA: TGTGCCTGTGACACCGGGGCTTACCGCAAGTACACCGATAAACTCATCTTT.

With regard to this clone: A far larger clone is just one base off, so this is likely a read error. This chain connects TRDV2 to TRDJ2; 12 bases are shared with TRDD3. The CDR3 covers 19 residues. Germline V CDR1 and CDR2: GEAIGNYY, EKD. The CDR3: CACDVLGDTSPSLKAQLFF. CDR3 nucleotides: TGTGCCTGTGACGTACTGGGGGATACTTCCCCCTCTTTGAAAGCACAACTCTTCTTT.

This clone was recorded only once. The J gene is TRDJ3, the V gene TRDV2; tentative D call: TRDD3 (6 bases). The CDR3 is 21 amino acids. Trimming shortened V by 0 bases and J by 1 base, and 21 bases separated the two germline ends. Germline V gene lookup returns CDR1 GEAIGNYY and CDR2 EKD. DNA for the CDR3: TGTGCCTGTGACACCGTACTGGGAGATACGGTTCTTTCCTGGGACACCCGACAGATGTTTTTC. This translates into CACDTVLGDTVLSWDTRQMFF.

In regard to this clone: A read error is the likely source, as a far larger clone sits one nucleotide away. Within the sample, other DNA sequences also encode this same CDR3. V is TRDV2 and J is TRDJ1; the D is unclear. V was trimmed by 0 bases and J by 5 bases, leaving 12 bases between them. The CDR3 has 14 amino acids. Germline V gives CDR1 GEAIGNYY, CDR2 EKD. CDR3 residues: CACDTARGGDKLIF. Here the CDR3 DNA reads TGTGCCTGTGACACCGCCCGTGGAGGTGATAAACTCATCTTT.

This clone is judged large. The chain recombines TRDV2 with TRDJ1, with 8 bases that match TRDD3. The CDR3 covers 15 residues. J lost 0 bases, V lost 0 bases, and 2 bases had no gene match. Germline V gives CDR1 GEAIGNYY, CDR2 EKD. The CDR3 coding sequence is TGTGCCTGTGACACCTGGGGGATTTACACCGATAAACTCATCTTT. This sequence encodes CACDTWGIYTDKLIF.

Comments on this clone: The protein recorded in TCRdb matches a much larger clone and deviates from this DNA's translation at residue 9, suggesting a read error; the protein here is obtained by translating the DNA. The chain is built from TRDV2 and TRDJ3, with unresolved D. The CDR3 runs 16 residues. Germline-derived CDR1 and CDR2 are GEAIGNYY and EKD. The CDR3 is CACDSLSSGDTRQMFF. CDR3 coding DNA: TGTGCCTGTGACTCACTGAGCTCCGGGGACACCCGACAGATGTTTTTC.

Regarding this clone: A read error likely explains why the TCRdb protein, taken from a much larger clone, differs from this DNA's translation at residue 8; the protein shown is translated from the DNA. The gene calls are TRDV2 and TRDJ2; possibly TRDD3 for D (6 bases). The CDR3 is 16 amino acids. Trimming stripped 4 bases from V and 0 bases from J, with 14 bases between. Germline assignment: CDR1 GEAIGNYY and CDR2 EKD. CDR3 nucleotides: TGTGCCTGTGAAGGCTTGGGGGCTTCTTTGACAGCACAACTCTTCTTT. It specifies CACEGLGASLTAQLFF.

This clone is large. The V and J genes are TRDV2 and TRDJ2; TRDD3 might be the D (5 bases). The CDR3 consists of 13 residues. Germline lookup yields CDR1 GEAIGNYY and CDR2 EKD. Trimming pared 0 bases from V and 5 bases from J, leaving 6 bases between. CDR3 sequence (DNA): TGTGCCTGTGACACCTGGGATACAGCACAACTCTTCTTT. It specifies CACDTWDTAQLFF.